This TCR beta chain was sequenced during a study of blood T cell repertoires in COVID-19 (dated by TCRdb to the early 2020s). In the study overall: Collaborator samples came from the United States, Italy and Spain and covered acute and convalescent phases of COVID-19. The prospective study material was composed of cDNA or gDNA derived from T cells, B-cell-depleted T cells, or PBMCs. Deeply sampled blood TCRbeta repertoires from subjects exposed to, actively infected with, or recovered from COVID-19 were included in the dataset. The repertoires were released in a freely available public database intended as a resource for research on the immune response to SARS-CoV-2. The samples were drawn from the first 160 participants of the ongoing ImmuneRACE study and from over 950 subjects provided by 6 global collaborators. Sample metadata almost always included a de-identified subject ID, COVID-19 status, age in years and sex. Where HLA class I and class II types were available, the types were taken from metadata supplied by the sample provider, not from assay-based typing.

Notes on this clone: No cognate antigen has been identified for it. Base qualities were left out, and no much larger clone turns up one base away.

The cysteine opens and the phenylalanine closes a CDR3 of 14 amino acids. CDR3 DNA is the only sequence kept; it has 42 bases, read in frame from the first base. Trimming removed 4 bases from V and 4 bases from J, leaving 16 bases between the germline ends. The germline V gene supplies CDR1 SQVTM and CDR2 ANQGSEA. Study-wide conclusions, independent of this receptor: The quantity of clinical and demographic metadata differed by source and by participant and was supplied without curation.

TCRbeta CDR3 regions were amplified from genomic DNA by means of the immunoSEQ Assay, a bias-controlled multiplex PCR. In the authors' own workflow: Within the assay, amplification of reference gene primers was used to estimate how many nucleated cells each sample contained. To quantify the absolute abundance of each unique TCRbeta CDR3 rearrangement, sequence reads were collapsed and filtered. Productive Simpson clonality was computed per sample as the square root of Simpson's diversity index over productive rearrangements. The immuneACCESS repertoire file appears here via TCRdb, limited to in-frame rearrangements. These files lack a portion of the clones; in checked studies, under half of the deficit traces to unresolved V genes, and the cause of the others is not known. Clone size and V and J calls were adopted from that table, with D and trimming inferred from the DNA. The table for this sample lists approximately 230,000 clones; around 88% of them were counted only once. The ten largest account for roughly 15% of the sample.

Enrolling through a virtual design, the prospective study's participants ranged in age from about 18 to 89 years and lived across about two dozen United States geographic areas. Cohort assignment in the prospective study relied on participant-reported clinical history from a screening survey and a study questionnaire. In the prospective study, mobile phlebotomists collected whole blood, serum and a nasopharyngeal or oropharyngeal swab from each participant. Additional blood draws and questionnaires over a 2-month period could optionally be provided by prospective study participants. Before DNA extraction, prospective study blood samples were shipped either frozen or at room temperature.

The receptor comes from a woman between 45 and 60 years old with acute COVID-19. The sequence links TRBV29-1 to TRBJ1-1; the D region possibly corresponds to TRBD1 (5 bases align). The material sequenced was PBMCs or T cells enriched from blood (not recorded which). The DNA sequence is given as TGCAGCGTTGTAAGTCAGGGATCGGGCACTGAAGCTTTCTTT. Its protein reads: CSVVSQGSGTEAFF. This CDR3, with the reference TRBV29-1 and TRBJ1-1 proteins standing in past its ends, gives the full variable domain SAVISQKPSRDICQRGTSLTIQCQVDSQVTMMFWYRQQPGQSLTLIATANQGSEATYESGFVIDKFPISRPNLTFSTLTVSNMSPEDSSIYLCSVVSQGSGTEAFFGQGTRLTVV.